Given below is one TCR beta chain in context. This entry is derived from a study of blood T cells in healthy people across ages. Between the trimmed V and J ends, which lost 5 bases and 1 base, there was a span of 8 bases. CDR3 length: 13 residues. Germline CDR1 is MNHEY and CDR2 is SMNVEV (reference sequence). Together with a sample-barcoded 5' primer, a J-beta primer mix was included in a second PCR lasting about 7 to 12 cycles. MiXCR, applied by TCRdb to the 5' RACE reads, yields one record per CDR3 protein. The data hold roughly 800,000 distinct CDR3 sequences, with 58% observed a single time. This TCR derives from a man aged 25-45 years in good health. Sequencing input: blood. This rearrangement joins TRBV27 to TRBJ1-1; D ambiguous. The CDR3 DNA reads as TGTGCCAGCAGTGTAAGGCAGAACACTGAAGCTTTCTTT. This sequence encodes CASSVRQNTEAFF.